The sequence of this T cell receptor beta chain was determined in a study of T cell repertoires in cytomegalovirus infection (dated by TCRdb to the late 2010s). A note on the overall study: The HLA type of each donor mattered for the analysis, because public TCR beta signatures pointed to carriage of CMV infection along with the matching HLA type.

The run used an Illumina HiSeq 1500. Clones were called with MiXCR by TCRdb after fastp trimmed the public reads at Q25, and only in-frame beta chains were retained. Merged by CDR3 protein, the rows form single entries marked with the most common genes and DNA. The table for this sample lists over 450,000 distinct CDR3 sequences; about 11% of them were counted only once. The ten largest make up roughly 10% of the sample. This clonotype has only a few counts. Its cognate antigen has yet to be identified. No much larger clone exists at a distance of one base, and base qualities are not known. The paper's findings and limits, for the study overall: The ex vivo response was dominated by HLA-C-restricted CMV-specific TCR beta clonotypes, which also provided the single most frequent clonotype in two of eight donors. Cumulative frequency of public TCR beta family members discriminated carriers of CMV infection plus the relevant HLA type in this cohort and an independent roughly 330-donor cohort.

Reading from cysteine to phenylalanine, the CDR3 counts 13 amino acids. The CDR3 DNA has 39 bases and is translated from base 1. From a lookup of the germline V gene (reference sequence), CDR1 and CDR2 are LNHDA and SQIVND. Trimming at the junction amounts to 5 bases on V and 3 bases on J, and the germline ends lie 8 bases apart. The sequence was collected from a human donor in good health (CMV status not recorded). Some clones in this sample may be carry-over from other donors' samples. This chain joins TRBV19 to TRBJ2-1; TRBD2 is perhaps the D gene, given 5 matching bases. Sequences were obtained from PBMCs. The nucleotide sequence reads TGTGCCAGTAGTTGGGAGTTCTACAATGAGCAGTTCTTC. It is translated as CASSWEFYNEQFF.